The 4 T cell receptor beta chains below all came from one sample that was sequenced in a study of cytomegalovirus exposure and HLA in healthy donors. Primers for the PCR totalled 60 Vbeta and 13 Jbeta. Clones were read by immunoSEQ multiplex PCR, and TCRdb kept only the in-frame ones, dropping some. Of 100,000 or so clones in the sample, about 76% were seen once. Sequencing input: PBMCs. Receptor source: a young man in good health and CMV-seropositive.

This rearrangement joins TRBV7-2 to TRBJ1-1; maybe TRBD1 (5 bases). Germline CDR1 and CDR2: SGHTA and FQGNSA. Trimming left V 2 bases short and J 3 bases short, with 7 bases between. CDR3 length: 13 residues. The CDR3 reads CASSLRGYTEAFF. As DNA, the CDR3 is TGTGCCAGCAGCTTAAGGGGTTACACTGAAGCTTTCTTT.

The V gene is TRBV30, the J gene TRBJ1-5; possible D gene TRBD1, 5 bases. CDR3 length: 15 amino acids. Germline CDR1 and CDR2: GTSNPN and SVGIG (reference sequence). Trimming stripped 0 bases from V and 6 bases from J, with 15 bases between. CDR3 amino acids: CAWSVLGGGGQPQHF. The CDR3 bases are TGTGCCTGGAGTGTACTCGGGGGGGGTGGTCAGCCCCAGCATTTT.

V usage is TRBV15 and J usage is TRBJ2-2; D possibly corresponds to TRBD1 (6 bases). The CDR3 is 17 amino acids. Between the trimmed V and J ends, which lost 3 bases and 5 bases, there was a span of 19 bases. Germline V gene lookup returns CDR1 LNHNV and CDR2 YYDKDF (reference sequence). The CDR3 protein is CATSSFVGASRTGELFF. The CDR3 DNA reads TGTGCCACCAGCAGCTTCGTGGGGGCCTCGCGGACCGGGGAGCTGTTTTTT.

The chain carries TRBV13 and TRBJ2-1, with D perhaps matching TRBD2 (6 bases). Trimming shortened V by 1 base and J by 0 bases, and 10 bases separated the two germline ends. Germline CDR1 PRHDT, CDR2 FYEKMQ (reference sequence). This CDR3 comprises 16 residues. The chain's CDR3 is CASSLEVSGSYNEQFF. CDR3 bases: TGTGCCAGCAGCTTAGAGGTTAGCGGCTCCTACAATGAGCAGTTCTTC.